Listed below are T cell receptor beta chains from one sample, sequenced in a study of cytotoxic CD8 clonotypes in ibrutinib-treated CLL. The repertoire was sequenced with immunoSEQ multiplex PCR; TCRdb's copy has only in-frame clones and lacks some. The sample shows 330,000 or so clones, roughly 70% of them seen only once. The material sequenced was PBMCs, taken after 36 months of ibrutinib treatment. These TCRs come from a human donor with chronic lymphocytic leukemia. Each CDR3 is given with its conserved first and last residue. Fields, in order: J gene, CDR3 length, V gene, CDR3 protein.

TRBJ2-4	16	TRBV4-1	CASSQDVGLAKNIQYF
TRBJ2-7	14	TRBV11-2	CASSVGQGYYEQYF
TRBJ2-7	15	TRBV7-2	CASSLVPRGPYEQYF
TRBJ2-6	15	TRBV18	CASSRDRAGANVLTF
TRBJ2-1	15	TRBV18	CASSPTSGRWDEQFF
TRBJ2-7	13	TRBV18	CASSPGQELSSYF
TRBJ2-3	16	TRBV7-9	CASSLQGVSLRDTQYF
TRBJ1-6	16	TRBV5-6	CASSPRASSYNSPLHF
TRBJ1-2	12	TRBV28	CASRGRNYGYTF
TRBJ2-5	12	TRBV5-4	CASSFGTETQYF
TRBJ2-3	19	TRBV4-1	CASSHPRLAGGPGTDTQYF
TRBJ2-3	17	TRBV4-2	CASSWTSGGASTDTQYF
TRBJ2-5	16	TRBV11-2	CASSFRQAGLQETQYF
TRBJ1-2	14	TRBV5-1	CASSLPGQGSGYTF
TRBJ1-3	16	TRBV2	CASSEARDRWGNTIYF
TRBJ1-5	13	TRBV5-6	CASSLASGTAQHF
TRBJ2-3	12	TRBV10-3	CAISESPDTQYF
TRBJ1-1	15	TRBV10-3	CAISEKRVINTEAFF
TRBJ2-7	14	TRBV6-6	CASSYMGLVYEQYF
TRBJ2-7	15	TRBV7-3	CASSMAGGHLGEQYF
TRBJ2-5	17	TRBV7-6	CASSSGTSGGAGETQYF
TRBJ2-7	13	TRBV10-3	CATPGQGSREQYF
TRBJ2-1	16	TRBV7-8	CASTPHGPGSYNEQFF
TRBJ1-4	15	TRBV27	CATQPLSGAYEKLFF
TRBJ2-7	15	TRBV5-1	CASSLGRELSYEQYF
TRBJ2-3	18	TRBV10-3	CAGRSGVETSGSTDTQYF
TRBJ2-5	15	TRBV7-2	CASSSTPDRVTTQYF
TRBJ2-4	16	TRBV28	CASRPKDRGPQNIQYF
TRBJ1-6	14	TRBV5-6	CASSLLTSGAPLHF
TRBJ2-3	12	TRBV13	CASRSRPDTQYF
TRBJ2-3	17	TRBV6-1	CASSVSTPGTRVDTQYF
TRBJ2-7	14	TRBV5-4	CASSVGQGSYEQYF
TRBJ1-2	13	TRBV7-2	CASSVDRHRGYTF
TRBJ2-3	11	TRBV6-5	CASSPPGTQYF
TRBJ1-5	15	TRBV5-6	CASSLFRVGNQPQHF
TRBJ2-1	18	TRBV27	CASRKIKTSGSRNNEQFF
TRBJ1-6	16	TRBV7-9	CASSEGQGIYNSPLHF
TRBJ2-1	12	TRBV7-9	CASIGDTGEKFF
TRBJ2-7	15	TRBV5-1	CASSKELAGAYEQYF
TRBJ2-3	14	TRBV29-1	CSVPRDRGSDTQYF
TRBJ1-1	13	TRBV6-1	CASSQTGNTEAFF
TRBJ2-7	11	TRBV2	CASSASYEQYF
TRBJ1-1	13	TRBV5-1	CASSLDGGTEAFF
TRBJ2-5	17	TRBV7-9	CASSPGLAGGKWETQYF